One T cell receptor beta chain is described in this entry. The antigen it binds to is not known. No base quality information exists; no much larger clone differs at one position. TCR CDR3 regions were amplified from genomic DNA by multiplex PCR using the deep immunoSEQ assay. For each cell subset, the extracted genomic DNA was distributed evenly across all wells of several immunoSEQ 96-well plates, and each plate served as one replicate. For sorted subsets, each replicate PCR was loaded with about 0.2 ug genomic DNA, equivalent to 30,000 or so T cell genomes. Purified libraries were quantified with a Qubit 3.0 fluorometer, sized on a Bioanalyzer 2100, and re-quantified with the KAPA Library Quantification kit. Each immunoSEQ 96-well plate was sequenced on its own single-read 150-cycle Illumina NextSeq 550 flow cell. Turning to the authors' computational methods: Because the immunoSEQ output held only junctional sequences and lacked quality scores, the filtering could not match the filtering applied to full-length reads. Sequences were annotated with PyIR, a Python wrapper for IgBLAST v1.9, using IMGT germline references to assign V/J genes and CDR3. Reads with weak V/J assignments (E-value above 1e-6), missing CDR3, stop codons, out-of-frame junctions, or ambiguous translated residues were removed. V3J clonotypes were defined by identical inferred V gene, J gene, and CDR3 amino acid sequence. The percentage overlap between two repertoires was calculated by dividing the number of shared unique clonotypes by the size of the smaller repertoire. Three approaches were used to assess repertoire richness: RTK rarefaction, the Chao1 estimator, and Recon v2.1 estimates of unobserved clonotypes. Generation probabilities were computed with OLGA for all TCRbeta clonotypes obtained by the gDNA method from a few donors. The table comes from immuneACCESS by way of TCRdb, which keeps in-frame sequences with V and J called. Part of the clones is missing from these tables; in studies checked, under half for an unresolved V gene and the rest for unknown reasons. V, J and clone size were drawn from that table, and D and trimming were deduced from the DNA. This sample gives more than 2 million clones in total; 85% to 95% of them show up just once. Roughly 0.13% of the sample belongs to the ten largest clones.

The record originates from a study of shared clonotypes between healthy human individuals (dated by TCRdb to 2020 to 2021). With respect to the entire study: A couple of women and a few men aged 18 to 49 years were included in the cohort. For each donor, three plates each were used for CD4 naive and CD4 memory, two plates were used for CD8 naive, and one plate was used for CD8 memory. To estimate repertoire size and how much clonotype sharing occurs between individuals, the study deeply sequenced the blood TCR repertoires of roughly 5 healthy adults. To increase sequencing depth and limit assay-specific biases, different laboratories used diverse techniques to prepare libraries and sequence TCR repertoires. Per donor, leukapheresis produced somewhere between about 0.85 and 10 billion PBMCs. Study-wide conclusions, independent of this receptor: Pairwise subsampling led to the expectation that sequencing depth would affect the degree of clonotype sharing among donors. The genetic and exposure-history diversity represented was limited by the small number of donors. When several donors were compared, the shared fraction of clonotypes was around 4.6% for naive CD4, around 3.5% for naive CD8, 2.3% for memory CD4, and 0.35% to 0.4% for memory CD8. Sampling was limited to blood, and TCR repertoires in tissue likely differ from TCR repertoires in blood. Clonotypes shared by all four sorted-subset donors showed higher generation probabilities than non-shared clonotypes. Naive subsets generally had larger estimated clonotype richness than memory subsets. Even with the large sequencing depth, rarefaction of the sorted-subset datasets indicated that sequencing was incomplete.

Counted from cysteine to phenylalanine, this CDR3 has 14 amino acids. Only the CDR3 region is kept as DNA, spanning 42 bases read in frame from base 1. V gives up 1 base and J gives up 6 bases, and the segment between their germline ends measures 13 bases. From the germline V gene, CDR1 is SGHAT and CDR2 is FQNNGV. Donors were healthy HIV-negative adults with no recently reported acute infections or vaccinations. Only Caucasian adults living in Nashville, Tennessee, USA were represented among the donors. CD4+ T cells were enriched by magnetic negative selection; naive cells were then positively selected on CD45RA, and the negative fraction formed the memory subset. After blood collection by leukapheresis, PBMCs were isolated using Ficoll-Histopaque density gradient centrifugation and then cryopreserved in the vapor phase of liquid nitrogen. Analytical flow cytometry was used to check the purity and quantity of each magnetically sorted T cell population. Genomic DNA was isolated from every sorted fraction and measured by UV absorbance on a Nanodrop 2000c.

The receptor was isolated from a man aged 18 to 35 in good health. Sequenced: naive CD4+ T cells sorted from blood. The label giving this sample's cell subset or site can be read as: CD45RA+ positively selected. The V and J genes are TRBV11-2 and TRBJ2-7; the D gene cannot be resolved beyond TRBD1 or TRBD2, each matching 5 bases. The CDR3 loop reads CASSLAGTVGEQYF. The nucleotides are TGTGCCAGCAGCTTAGCGGGGACCGTAGGCGAGCAGTACTTC.